Listed below are T cell receptor beta chains from one sample, sequenced in a study of shared clonotypes between healthy human individuals. Some clones are missing from TCRdb's copy, which holds only in-frame ones; the method was immunoSEQ multiplex PCR. The profile shows about 2.4 million clones, more than 80% of them singletons. The specimen sequenced was naive CD4+ T cells sorted from blood. Receptors were obtained from a man between 18 and 35 years old in good health. Each CDR3 is given with its conserved first and last residue. The D gene is left open where the match is weak.

TRBD2	TRBV7-8	TRBJ2-5	CAGGGTGRETQYF	TGTGCCGGGGGGGGGACTGGCAGGGAGACCCAGTACTTC
TRBD2	TRBV5-4	TRBJ2-3	CASSLKLAGVTDTQYF	TGTGCCAGCAGCTTGAAGCTAGCGGGGGTCACAGATACGCAGTATTTT
TRBD1	TRBV7-7	TRBJ2-5	CASSRGQETQYF	TGTGCTAGCAGCAGGGGGCAAGAGACCCAGTACTTC
.	TRBV9	TRBJ2-2	CASSVEGPNTGELFF	TGTGCCAGCAGCGTAGAGGGACCTAACACCGGGGAGCTGTTTTTT
TRBD1	TRBV15	TRBJ1-1	CATSSGQGANTEAFF	TGTGCCACCAGCAGCGGACAGGGGGCGAACACTGAAGCTTTCTTT
.	TRBV7-6	TRBJ2-5	CASSLWVSETQYF	TGTGCCAGCAGCTTATGGGTTTCGGAGACCCAGTACTTC
TRBD2	TRBV7-8	TRBJ2-5	CASSLAEGGPWETQYF	TGTGCCAGCAGCTTAGCGGAGGGAGGGCCTTGGGAGACCCAGTACTTC
TRBD2	TRBV7-9	TRBJ2-1	CASSVTGIAGGRNNEQFF	TGTGCCAGCAGCGTAACCGGGATAGCGGGGGGGCGGAACAATGAGCAGTTCTTC
.	TRBV18	TRBJ1-2	CASSPRTEDGYTF	TGTGCCAGCTCACCCAGGACAGAAGATGGCTACACCTTC
TRBD1	TRBV29-1	TRBJ1-1	CSVVGSGTGTTEAFF	TGCAGCGTTGTGGGTTCCGGGACAGGGACCACTGAAGCTTTCTTT